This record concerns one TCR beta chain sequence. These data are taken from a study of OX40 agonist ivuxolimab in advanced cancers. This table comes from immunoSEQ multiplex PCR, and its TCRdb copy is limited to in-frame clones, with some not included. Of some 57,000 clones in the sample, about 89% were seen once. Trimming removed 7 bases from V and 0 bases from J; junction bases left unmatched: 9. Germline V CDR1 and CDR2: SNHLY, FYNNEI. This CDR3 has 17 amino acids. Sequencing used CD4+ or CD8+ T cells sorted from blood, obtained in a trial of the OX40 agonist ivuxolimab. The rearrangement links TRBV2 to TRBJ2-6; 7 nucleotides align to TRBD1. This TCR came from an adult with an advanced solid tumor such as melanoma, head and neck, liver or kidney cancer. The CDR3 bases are TGTGCCAGCACCCGGGACAGAATTTACTCTGGGGCCAACGTCCTGACTTTC. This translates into CASTRDRIYSGANVLTF.